This T cell receptor beta chain appears in the sequencing data of a study of OX40 agonist ivuxolimab in advanced cancers. Across the whole study: Patients received intravenous ivuxolimab every 2 weeks at 0.01 to 10 mg/kg. Dose-escalation patients' cancers were hepatocellular carcinoma, melanoma, renal cell or head and neck cancer. Partial response was recorded in three patients: one hepatocellular carcinoma and two cutaneous melanoma cases.

In germline, CDR1 is KGHSH, CDR2 LQKENI. Germline trimming cut 3 bases from V and 8 bases from J; bases unmatched to any gene: 6. This CDR3 spans 14 amino acids. A word on this clone: No antigen is known for it.

Sequenced by immunoSEQ multiplex PCR; TCRdb stores in-frame clones only, minus some. Among some 60,000 clones, around 86% were seen once, and the ten largest hold about 1%. Notes on the study in general: At 0.1 to 3.0 mg/kg and by week 6, CD4+ and CD8+ T cells in the blood had expanded clonally.

V is TRBV18 and J is TRBJ2-4; TRBD1 matches 8 bases. The sequence was obtained from an adult with an advanced solid tumor such as melanoma, head and neck, liver or kidney cancer. This sample comprised CD4+ or CD8+ T cells sorted from blood, obtained in a trial of the OX40 agonist ivuxolimab. The DNA of the CDR3 is TGTGCCAGCTCACCCCGACAGGGGATGGACATTCAGTACTTC. Encoded protein: CASSPRQGMDIQYF.